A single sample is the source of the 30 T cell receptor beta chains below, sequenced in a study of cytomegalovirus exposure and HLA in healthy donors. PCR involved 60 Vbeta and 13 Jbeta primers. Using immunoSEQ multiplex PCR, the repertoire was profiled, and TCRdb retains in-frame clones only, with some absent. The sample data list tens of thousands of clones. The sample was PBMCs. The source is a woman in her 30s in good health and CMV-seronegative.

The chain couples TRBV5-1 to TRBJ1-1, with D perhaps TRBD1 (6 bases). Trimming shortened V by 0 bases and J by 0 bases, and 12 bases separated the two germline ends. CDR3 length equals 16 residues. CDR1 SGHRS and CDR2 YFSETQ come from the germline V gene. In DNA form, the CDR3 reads TGCGCCAGCAGCTTGGGCCAGGGGTTCATGAACACTGAAGCTTTCTTT. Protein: CASSLGQGFMNTEAFF.

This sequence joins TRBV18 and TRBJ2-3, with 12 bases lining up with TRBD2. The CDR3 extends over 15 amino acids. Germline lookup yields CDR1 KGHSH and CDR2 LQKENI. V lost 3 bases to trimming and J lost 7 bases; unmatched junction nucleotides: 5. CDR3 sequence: CASSPTSGSTYTQYF. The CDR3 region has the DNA TGTGCCAGCTCACCGACTAGCGGGAGCACGTATACGCAGTATTTT.

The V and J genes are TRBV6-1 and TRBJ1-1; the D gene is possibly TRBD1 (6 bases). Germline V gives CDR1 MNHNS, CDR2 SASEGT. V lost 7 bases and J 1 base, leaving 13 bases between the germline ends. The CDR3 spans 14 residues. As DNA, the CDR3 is TGTGCCAGCACGTTGGGGGCAAGGAACACTGAAGCTTTCTTT. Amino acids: CASTLGARNTEAFF.

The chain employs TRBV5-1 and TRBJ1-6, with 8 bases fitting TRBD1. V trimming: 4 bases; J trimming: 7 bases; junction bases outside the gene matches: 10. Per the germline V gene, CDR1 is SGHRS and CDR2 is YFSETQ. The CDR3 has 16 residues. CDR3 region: CASSPGQVSPNSPLHF. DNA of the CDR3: TGCGCCAGCAGCCCGGGACAGGTCTCCCCGAATTCACCCCTCCACTTT.

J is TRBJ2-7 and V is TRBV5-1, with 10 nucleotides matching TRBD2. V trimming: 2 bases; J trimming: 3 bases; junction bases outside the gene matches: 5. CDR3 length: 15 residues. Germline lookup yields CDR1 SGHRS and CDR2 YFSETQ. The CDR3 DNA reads TGCGCCAGCAGCTTCCTAGCGGGGGACCTCTACGAGCAGTACTTC. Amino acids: CASSFLAGDLYEQYF. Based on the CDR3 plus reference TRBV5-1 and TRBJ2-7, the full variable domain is KAGVTQTPRYLIKTRGQQVTLSCSPISGHRSVSWYQQTPGQGLQFLFEYFSETQRNKGNFPGRFSGRQFSNSRSEMNVSTLELGDSALYLCASSFLAGDLYEQYFGPGTRLTVT.

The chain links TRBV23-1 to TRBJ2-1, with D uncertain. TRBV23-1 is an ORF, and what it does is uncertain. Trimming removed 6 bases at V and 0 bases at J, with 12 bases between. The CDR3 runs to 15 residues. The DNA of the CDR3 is TGCGCCAGCAGAAAAAAAAGGAGCTCCTACAATGAGCAGTTCTTC. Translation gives CASRKKRSSYNEQFF.

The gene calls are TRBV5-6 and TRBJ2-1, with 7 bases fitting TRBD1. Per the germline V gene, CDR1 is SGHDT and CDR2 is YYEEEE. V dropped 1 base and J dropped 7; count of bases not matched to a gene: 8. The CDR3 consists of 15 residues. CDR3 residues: CASSLKLSGGNEQFF. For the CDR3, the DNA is TGTGCCAGCAGCTTGAAACTATCAGGGGGTAATGAGCAGTTCTTC.

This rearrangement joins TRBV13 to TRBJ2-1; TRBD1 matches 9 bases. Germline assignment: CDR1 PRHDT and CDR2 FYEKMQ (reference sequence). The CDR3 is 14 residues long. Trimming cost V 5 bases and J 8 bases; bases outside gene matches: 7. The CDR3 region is CASSPGTGWDEQFF. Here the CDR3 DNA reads TGTGCCAGCAGCCCCGGGACAGGGTGGGATGAGCAGTTCTTC.

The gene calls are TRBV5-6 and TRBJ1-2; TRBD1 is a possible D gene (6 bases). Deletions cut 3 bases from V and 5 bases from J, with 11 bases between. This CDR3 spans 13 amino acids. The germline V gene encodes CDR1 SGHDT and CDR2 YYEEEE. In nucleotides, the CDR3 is TGTGCCAGCAGCTCGACAGGTTTTTATGGCTACACCTTC. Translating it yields CASSSTGFYGYTF.

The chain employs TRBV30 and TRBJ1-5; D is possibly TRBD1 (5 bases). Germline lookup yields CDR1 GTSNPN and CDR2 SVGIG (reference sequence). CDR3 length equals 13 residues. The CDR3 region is CAYSGGGNQPQHF. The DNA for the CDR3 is TGTGCTTACTCGGGGGGTGGCAATCAGCCCCAGCATTTT.

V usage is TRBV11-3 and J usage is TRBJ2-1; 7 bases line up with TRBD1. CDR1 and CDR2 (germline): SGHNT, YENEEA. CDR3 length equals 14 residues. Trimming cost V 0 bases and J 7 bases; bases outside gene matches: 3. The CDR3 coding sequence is TGTGCCAGCAGCTTAGATGGGGGACAGAATGAGCAGTTCTTC. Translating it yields CASSLDGGQNEQFF.

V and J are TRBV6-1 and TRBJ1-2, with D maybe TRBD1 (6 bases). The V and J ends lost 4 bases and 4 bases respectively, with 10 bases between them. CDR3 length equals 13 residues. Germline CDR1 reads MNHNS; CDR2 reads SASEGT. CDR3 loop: CASSVDRIYGYTF. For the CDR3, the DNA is TGTGCCAGCAGTGTTGACAGGATCTATGGCTACACCTTC.

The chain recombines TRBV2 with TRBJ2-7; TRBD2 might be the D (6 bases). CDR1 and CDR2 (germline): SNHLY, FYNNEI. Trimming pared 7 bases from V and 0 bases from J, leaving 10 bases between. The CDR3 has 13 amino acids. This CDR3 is CASTASDSYEQYF. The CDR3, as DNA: TGTGCCAGCACAGCTAGCGACTCCTACGAGCAGTACTTC.

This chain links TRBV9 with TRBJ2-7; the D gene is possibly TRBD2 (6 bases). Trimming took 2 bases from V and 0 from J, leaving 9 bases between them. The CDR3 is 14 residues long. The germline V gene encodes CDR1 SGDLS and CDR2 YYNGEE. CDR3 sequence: CASSVGTLSYEQYF. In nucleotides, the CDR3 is TGTGCCAGCAGCGTCGGGACTCTCTCCTACGAGCAGTACTTC.

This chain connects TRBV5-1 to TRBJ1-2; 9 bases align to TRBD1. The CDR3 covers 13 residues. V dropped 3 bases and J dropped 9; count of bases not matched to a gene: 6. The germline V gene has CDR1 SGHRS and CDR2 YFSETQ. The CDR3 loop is CASSSGTGMSYTF. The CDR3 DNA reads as TGCGCCAGCAGCTCTGGGACAGGGATGAGCTACACCTTC.

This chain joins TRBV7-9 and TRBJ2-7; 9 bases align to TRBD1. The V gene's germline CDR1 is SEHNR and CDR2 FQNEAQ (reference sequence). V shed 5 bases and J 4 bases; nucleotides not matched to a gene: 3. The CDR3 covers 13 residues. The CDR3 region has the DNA TGTGCCAGCAGCCGGGGACAGGGTTACGAGCAGTACTTC. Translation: CASSRGQGYEQYF.

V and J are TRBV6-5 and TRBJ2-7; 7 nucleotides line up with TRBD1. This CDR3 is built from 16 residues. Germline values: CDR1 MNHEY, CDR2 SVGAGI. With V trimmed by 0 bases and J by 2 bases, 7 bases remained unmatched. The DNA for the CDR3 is TGTGCCAGCAGTTACTCGGACAGGCCGTCCCCCTACGAGCAGTACTTC. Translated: CASSYSDRPSPYEQYF.

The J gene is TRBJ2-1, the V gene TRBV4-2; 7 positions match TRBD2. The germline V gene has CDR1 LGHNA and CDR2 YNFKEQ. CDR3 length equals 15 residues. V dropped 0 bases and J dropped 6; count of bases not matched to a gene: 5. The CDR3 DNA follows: TGTGCCAGCAGCCAAGATGCGGGAGACGCCAATGAGCAGTTCTTC. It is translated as CASSQDAGDANEQFF.

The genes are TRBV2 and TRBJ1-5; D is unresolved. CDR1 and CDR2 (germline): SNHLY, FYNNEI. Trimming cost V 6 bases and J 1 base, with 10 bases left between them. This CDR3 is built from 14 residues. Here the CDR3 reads CASRGGLSNQPQHF. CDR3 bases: TGTGCCAGCAGGGGAGGACTAAGCAATCAGCCCCAGCATTTT.

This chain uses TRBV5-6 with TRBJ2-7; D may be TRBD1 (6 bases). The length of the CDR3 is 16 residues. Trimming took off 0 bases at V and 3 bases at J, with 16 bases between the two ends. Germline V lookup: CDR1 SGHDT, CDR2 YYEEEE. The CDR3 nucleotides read TGTGCCAGCAGCTTGGTAACAGGGAAAAACGACTACGAGCAGTACTTC. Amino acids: CASSLVTGKNDYEQYF. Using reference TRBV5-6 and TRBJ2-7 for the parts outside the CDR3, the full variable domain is DAGVTQSPTHLIKTRGQQVTLRCSPKSGHDTVSWYQQALGQGPQFIFQYYEEEERQRGNFPDRFSGHQFPNYSSELNVNALLLGDSALYLCASSLVTGKNDYEQYFGPGTRLTVT.

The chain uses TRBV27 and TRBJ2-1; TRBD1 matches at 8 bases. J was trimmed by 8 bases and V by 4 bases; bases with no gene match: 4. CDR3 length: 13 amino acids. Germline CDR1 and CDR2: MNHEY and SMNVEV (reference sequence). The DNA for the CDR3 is TGTGCCAGCAGTTATCAGGGGGCCCATGAGCAGTTCTTC. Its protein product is CASSYQGAHEQFF.

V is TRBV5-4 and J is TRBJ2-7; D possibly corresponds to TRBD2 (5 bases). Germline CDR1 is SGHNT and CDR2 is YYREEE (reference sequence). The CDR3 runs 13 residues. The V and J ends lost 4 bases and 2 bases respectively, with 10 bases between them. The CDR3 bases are TGTGCCAGCAGCAAGACCGGGACCTACGAGCAGTACTTC. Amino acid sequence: CASSKTGTYEQYF.

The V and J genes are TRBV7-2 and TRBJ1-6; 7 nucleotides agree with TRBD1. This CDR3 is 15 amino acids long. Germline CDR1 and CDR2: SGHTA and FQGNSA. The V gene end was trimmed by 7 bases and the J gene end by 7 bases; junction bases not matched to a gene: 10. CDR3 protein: CASKMRRDRNSPLHF. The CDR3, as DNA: TGTGCCAGCAAAATGAGACGGGACAGAAATTCACCCCTCCACTTT.

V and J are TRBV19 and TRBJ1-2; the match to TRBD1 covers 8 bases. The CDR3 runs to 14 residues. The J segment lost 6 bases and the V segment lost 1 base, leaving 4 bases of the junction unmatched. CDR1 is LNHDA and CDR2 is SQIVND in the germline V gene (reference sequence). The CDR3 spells CASSIGGQAHGYTF. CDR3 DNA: TGTGCCAGTAGTATAGGGGGACAGGCCCATGGCTACACCTTC.

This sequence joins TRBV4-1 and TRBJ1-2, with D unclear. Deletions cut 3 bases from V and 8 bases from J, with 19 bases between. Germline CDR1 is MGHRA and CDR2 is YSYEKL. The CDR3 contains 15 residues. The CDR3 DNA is TGCGCCAGCAGCCACACCTCGGGGTCCGAGCGGGGCTACACCTTC. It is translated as CASSHTSGSERGYTF.

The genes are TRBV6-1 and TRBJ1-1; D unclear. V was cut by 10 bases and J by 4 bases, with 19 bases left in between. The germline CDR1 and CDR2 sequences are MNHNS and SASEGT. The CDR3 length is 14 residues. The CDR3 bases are TGTGCCACCCGCGATTACCTCCCAGGCACTGAAGCTTTCTTT. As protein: CATRDYLPGTEAFF.

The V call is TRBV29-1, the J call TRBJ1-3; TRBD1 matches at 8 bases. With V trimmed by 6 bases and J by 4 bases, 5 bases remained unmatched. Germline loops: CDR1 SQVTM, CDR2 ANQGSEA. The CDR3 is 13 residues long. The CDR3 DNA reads TGCAGCGTGACCGACAGGGGAGGAAACACCATATATTTT. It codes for CSVTDRGGNTIYF.

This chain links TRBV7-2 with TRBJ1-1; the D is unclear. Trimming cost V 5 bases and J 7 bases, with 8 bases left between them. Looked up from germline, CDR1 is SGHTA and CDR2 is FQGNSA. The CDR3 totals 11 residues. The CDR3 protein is CASSPQSEAFF. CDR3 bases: TGTGCCAGCAGCCCACAGAGTGAAGCTTTCTTT.

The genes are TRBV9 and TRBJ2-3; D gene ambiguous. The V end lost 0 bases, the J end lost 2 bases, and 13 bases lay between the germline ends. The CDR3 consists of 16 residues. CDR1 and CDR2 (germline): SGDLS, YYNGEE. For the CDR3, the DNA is TGTGCCAGCAGCGTAGGCGTAGGAGTCTTCACAGATACGCAGTATTTT. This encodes CASSVGVGVFTDTQYF.

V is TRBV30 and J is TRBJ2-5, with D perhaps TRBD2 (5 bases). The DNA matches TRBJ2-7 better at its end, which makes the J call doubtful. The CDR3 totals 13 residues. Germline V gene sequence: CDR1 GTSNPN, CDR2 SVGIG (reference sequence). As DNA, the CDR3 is TGTGCCTGTGATCGGGGTACATCCTACGAGCAGTACTTC. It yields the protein CACDRGTSYEQYF.